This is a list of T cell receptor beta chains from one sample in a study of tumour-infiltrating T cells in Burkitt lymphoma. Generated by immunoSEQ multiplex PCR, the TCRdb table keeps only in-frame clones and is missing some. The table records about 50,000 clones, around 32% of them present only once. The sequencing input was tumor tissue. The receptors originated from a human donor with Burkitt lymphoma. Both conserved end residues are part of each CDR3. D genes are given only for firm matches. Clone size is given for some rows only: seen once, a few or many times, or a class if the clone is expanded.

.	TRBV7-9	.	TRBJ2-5	TGTGCCAGCACCCCTGGGCAGGGAGAGACCCAGTACTTC	CASTPGQGETQYF
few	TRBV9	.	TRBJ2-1	TGTGCCAGCAGCCAAGGACAGTCTAATGAGCAGTTCTTC	CASSQGQSNEQFF
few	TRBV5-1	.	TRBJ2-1	TGCGCCAGCAGCGGGGAGACAGGCGGTGGGAATGAGCAGTTCTTC	CASSGETGGGNEQFF
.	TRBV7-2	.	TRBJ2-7	TGTGCCAGCAGCCCACCGGGAGCCTGGGTTGAGCAGTACTTC	CASSPPGAWVEQYF
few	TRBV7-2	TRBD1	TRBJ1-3	TGTGCCAGCAGCTCCACAGGGGGCTCTGGAAACACCATATATTTT	CASSSTGGSGNTIYF
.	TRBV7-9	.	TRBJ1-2	TGTGCCAGCAAATTTCTTCCGGGGACGGTCGGCTACACCTTC	CASKFLPGTVGYTF
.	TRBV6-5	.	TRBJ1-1	TGTGCCAGCAGTTACGGCCTTCAGAACACTGAAGCTTTCTTT	CASSYGLQNTEAFF
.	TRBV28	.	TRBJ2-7	TGTGCCAGCAGTTTAAACCGCTTGGGGCAGCTTGGCTCAGGCGAGCAGTACTTC	CASSLNRLGQLGSGEQYF
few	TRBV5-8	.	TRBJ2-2	TGTGCCAGCAGCTCGCTGGGGCGAACTGGCGGGGAGCTGTTTTTT	CASSSLGRTGGELFF
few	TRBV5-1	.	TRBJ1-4	TGCGCCAGCAGACGGGACGGGAATGAAAAACTGTTTTTT	CASRRDGNEKLFF
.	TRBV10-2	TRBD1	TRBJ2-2	TGCGCCAGCACAGGGGGCCAGGGGGAGCTGTTTTTT	CASTGGQGELFF
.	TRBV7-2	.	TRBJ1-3	TGTGCCAGCAGCTTAACGAGCCCAGGGGCTGGAAACACCATATATTTT	CASSLTSPGAGNTIYF
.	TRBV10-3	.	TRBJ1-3	TGTGCCATCAGTGAGACGGGACGGCCAGGAAACACCATATATTTT	CAISETGRPGNTIYF
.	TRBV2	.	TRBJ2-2	TGTGCCAGCAGGGGGTCTACGATACAGGCCGGGGAGCTGTTTTTT	CASRGSTIQAGELFF
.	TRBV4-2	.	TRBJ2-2	TGTGCCAGCACGGAGGGGACCCACACCGGGGAGCTGTTTTTT	CASTEGTHTGELFF
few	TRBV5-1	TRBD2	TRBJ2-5	TGCGCCAGCAGCTTAGGACAGATTCAGCGGGGGGAGACCCAGTACTTC	CASSLGQIQRGETQYF
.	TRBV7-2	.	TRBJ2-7	TGTGCCAGCAGCCGGGACCGCTACGAGCAGTACTTC	CASSRDRYEQYF
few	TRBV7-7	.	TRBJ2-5	TGTGCCAGCAGCGACCAGGGTGCCCAGTACTTC	CASSDQGAQYF
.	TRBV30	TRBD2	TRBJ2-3	TGTGCCTGGAGTTCCAGCGGGGGGTATACGCAGTATTTT	CAWSSSGGYTQYF
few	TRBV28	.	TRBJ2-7	TGTGCCAGCAGTCGCCCGACACGTCCTGAGCAGTACTTC	CASSRPTRPEQYF
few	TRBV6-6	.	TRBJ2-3	TGTGCCAGCAGACCCTTGGGCACAGATACGCAGTATTTT	CASRPLGTDTQYF
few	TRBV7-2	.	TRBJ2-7	TGTGCCAGCAGCCCTACTTACAGGGGAGGCTACGAGCAGTACTTC	CASSPTYRGGYEQYF
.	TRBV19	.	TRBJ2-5	TGTGCCAGTAGTGACCCCCGGGACACTTGGACCCAGTACTTC	CASSDPRDTWTQYF
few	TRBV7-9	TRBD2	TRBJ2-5	TGTGCCAGCAGCCCGAGAGGACTAGCGGGGGGCCCCCTACAAGAGACCCAGTACTTC	CASSPRGLAGGPLQETQYF
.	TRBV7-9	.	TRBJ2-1	TGTGCCAGCAGTCGATATAACAATGAGCAGTTCTTC	CASSRYNNEQFF
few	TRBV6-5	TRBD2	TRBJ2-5	TGTGCCAGCAATTACTCGACGGGGGGAGGGGTGACCCAGTACTTC	CASNYSTGGGVTQYF
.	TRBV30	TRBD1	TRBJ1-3	TGTGCCCGGGACCCCCCCCCTACAGGGGTAGTAGGAAACACCATATATTTT	CARDPPPTGVVGNTIYF
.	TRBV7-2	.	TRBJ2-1	TGTGCCAGCAGCCTAGAGGGATCGAGCTCCTACAATGAGCAGTTCTTC	CASSLEGSSSYNEQFF